The entry below describes one TCR beta chain. Its antigen is still unknown. This entry is derived from a study of identical twins. Whole-study findings and limits: Clonotypes of the beta chain that were abundant in cord blood carried fewer insertions (memory repertoires showed none). In zero-insertion analyses, partial confounding could arise from invariant MAIT and iNKT cells. Those out-of-frame alpha sequences shared by twins showed an excess of low generation probability.

Trimming left V 0 bases short and J 7 bases short, with 14 bases between. CDR1 is SGDLS, CDR2 YYNGEE, per germline. The CDR3 contains 15 residues. TCRdb recomputed calls from the 5' RACE reads with MiXCR, one row per CDR3 protein. Here the sample spans hundreds of thousands of distinct CDR3 sequences, roughly 8% being singletons. A further study also used this sample, focusing on yellow fever vaccine responses in identical twins.

The sequence was collected from a woman aged 18-29 years in good health. The sample was PBMCs. V is TRBV9 and J is TRBJ2-4; D not resolved. For the CDR3, the DNA is TGTGCCAGCAGCGTAGAGGTGGGATTGGGGAACATTCAGTACTTC. Translation: CASSVEVGLGNIQYF.